Below, 10 T cell receptor beta chains from the same sample are listed, as sequenced in a study of glioma-infiltrating T cells after dendritic cell vaccination listed by TCRdb under 2016. Reading the label with the study, this specimen's time point is: after dendritic cell vaccination, including at tumor progression/relapse. The library was produced with the immunoSEQ multiplex PCR assay. Drawn from immuneACCESS, this table holds only the in-frame rearrangements with V and J called that TCRdb kept. Clones are partly lost; checked studies trace under half to an unresolved V gene and leave the rest unexplained. For this sample the table gives around 60,000 clones, of which roughly 86% were detected only once. The top ten hold roughly 11% of the sample. The specimen comprised blood, sampled after dendritic cell vaccination. These receptors were obtained from a human donor with glioblastoma.

The gene calls are TRBV19 and TRBJ2-3; no firm D call. In germline, CDR1 is LNHDA, CDR2 SQIVND (reference sequence). V lost 5 bases and J lost 4, with 4 bases in between. The CDR3 covers 11 residues. The CDR3 nucleotides are TGTGCCAGTAGTCGTGCAGATACGCAGTATTTT. Translated, it gives CASSRADTQYF.

V and J are TRBV7-9 and TRBJ1-3; D ambiguous. The germline V gene encodes CDR1 SEHNR and CDR2 FQNEAQ (reference sequence). The V end lost 5 bases, the J end lost 0 bases, and 8 bases lay between the germline ends. The CDR3 is 14 residues long. The DNA for the CDR3 is TGTGCCAGCAGCCTTGACAACTCTGGAAACACCATATATTTT. It encodes CASSLDNSGNTIYF. The full variable domain, its missing parts supplied by reference TRBV7-9 and TRBJ1-3, is DTGVSQNPRHKITKRGQNVTFRCDPISEHNRLYWYRQTLGQGPEFLTYFQNEAQLEKSRLLSDRFSAERPKGSFSTLEIQRTEQGDSAMYLCASSLDNSGNTIYFGEGSWLTVV.

The chain is built from TRBV19 and TRBJ1-2; 7 nucleotides align to TRBD1. The junction had 9 bases not matched to a gene; V was cut back by 5 bases and J by 3 bases. This CDR3 spans 15 amino acids. Germline CDR1 is LNHDA and CDR2 is SQIVND (reference sequence). The CDR3 bases are TGTGCCAGTAGTCTCGACAGGGACCAGGACTATGGCTACACCTTC. It translates to CASSLDRDQDYGYTF.

The chain links TRBV7-9 to TRBJ2-7; possibly TRBD1 for D (6 bases). Deletions cut 3 bases from V and 5 bases from J, with 17 bases between. The germline gives CDR1 SEHNR, CDR2 FQNEAQ (reference sequence). This CDR3 is built from 15 residues. The CDR3 DNA follows: TGTGCCAGCAGCTTTCTCCAGGGGACGAGGAACGAGCAGTACTTC. Its protein product is CASSFLQGTRNEQYF. Drawing the rest from reference TRBV7-9 and TRBJ2-7, the complete variable domain is DTGVSQNPRHKITKRGQNVTFRCDPISEHNRLYWYRQTLGQGPEFLTYFQNEAQLEKSRLLSDRFSAERPKGSFSTLEIQRTEQGDSAMYLCASSFLQGTRNEQYFGPGTRLTVT.

The table lists this clone with a few counts. V gene TRBV7-6 combines with J gene TRBJ1-3; D gene uncertain. V was trimmed by 2 bases and J by 1 base, leaving 15 bases between them. CDR3 length equals 17 residues. Germline assignment: CDR1 SGHVS and CDR2 FNYEAQ. CDR3 in amino acids: CASSLNKPPGSGNTIYF. CDR3 DNA sequence: TGTGCCAGCAGCTTAAATAAGCCACCAGGATCTGGAAACACCATATATTTT.

The rearrangement links TRBV6-5 to TRBJ2-1; D is perhaps TRBD1 (6 bases). The CDR3 contains 14 residues. Germline CDR1 is MNHEY and CDR2 is SVGAGI. The V end lost 1 base, the J end lost 2 bases, and 6 bases lay between the germline ends. As DNA, the CDR3 is TGTGCCAGCAGTTACTACAGGGCCTACAATGAGCAGTTCTTC. Translation gives CASSYYRAYNEQFF.

This clone was seen a few times. This chain connects TRBV5-1 to TRBJ2-1, with D perhaps matching TRBD2 (5 bases). Germline V gives CDR1 SGHRS, CDR2 YFSETQ. V was clipped by 4 bases and J by 3 bases, with 14 bases between them. The CDR3 sequence is 15 residues long. The CDR3 loop is CASSLRTGLYNEQFF. The CDR3 nucleotides read TGCGCCAGCAGCCTCAGGACTGGGCTCTACAATGAGCAGTTCTTC.

This clone has just a few counts. The chain recombines TRBV7-9 with TRBJ1-3; D remains ambiguous. Germline V gives CDR1 SEHNR, CDR2 FQNEAQ (reference sequence). The CDR3 totals 16 residues. The V end was cut by 1 base, the J end by 4 bases, with 14 bases between. CDR3 region: CASSLVGLFSGNTIYF. CDR3 in DNA: TGTGCCAGCAGCTTAGTCGGACTCTTCTCCGGAAACACCATATATTTT.

CDR3: CASSGAGHTGELFF. The CDR3 region has the DNA TGCGCCAGCAGCGGAGCAGGGCATACCGGGGAGCTGTTTTTT. V and J are TRBV5-1 and TRBJ2-2, with a possible D match to TRBD1 (5 bases). Germline loops: CDR1 SGHRS, CDR2 YFSETQ. Trimming took 4 bases from V and 5 from J, leaving 12 bases between them. This CDR3 comprises 14 residues.

The chain uses TRBV7-2 and TRBJ2-7; TRBD2 matches at 7 bases. The CDR3 extends over 15 amino acids. CDR1 is SGHTA and CDR2 is FQGNSA in the germline V gene. Losses at the gene ends were 1 base for V and 1 base for J; bases not matched to a gene: 4. This CDR3 reads CASSLVGGVSYEQYF. The CDR3 nucleotides read TGTGCCAGCAGCTTAGTTGGGGGGGTTTCCTACGAGCAGTACTTC.